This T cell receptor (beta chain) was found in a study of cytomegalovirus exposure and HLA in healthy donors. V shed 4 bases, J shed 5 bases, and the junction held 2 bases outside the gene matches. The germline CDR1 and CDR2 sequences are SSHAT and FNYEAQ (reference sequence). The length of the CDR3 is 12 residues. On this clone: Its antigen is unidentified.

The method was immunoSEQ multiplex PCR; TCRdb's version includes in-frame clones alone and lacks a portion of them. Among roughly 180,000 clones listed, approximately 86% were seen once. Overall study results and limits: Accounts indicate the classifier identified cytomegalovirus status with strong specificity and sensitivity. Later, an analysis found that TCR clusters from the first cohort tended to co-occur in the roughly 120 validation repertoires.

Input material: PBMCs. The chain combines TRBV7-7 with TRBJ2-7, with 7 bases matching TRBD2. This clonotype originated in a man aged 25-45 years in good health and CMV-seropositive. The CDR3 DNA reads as TGTGCCAGCAGCTCCGGGAGGAACGAGCAGTACTTC. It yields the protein CASSSGRNEQYF.